This record concerns one T cell receptor (beta chain) sequence. The target antigen is unknown. Other DNA sequences in the sample encode the same CDR3. The sample comes from a study of shared clonotypes between healthy human individuals. The study, taken as a whole, reports: Specimens sampled were limited to blood, with tissue repertoires likely differing. What rarefaction showed was incomplete sorted-subset sequencing despite large depth.

V gave up 5 bases and J gave up 2 bases; unmatched junction bases: 2. Germline CDR1 is MNHNS and CDR2 is SASEGT. This CDR3 has 13 residues. TCRdb keeps only in-frame clones here, not all; method: immunoSEQ multiplex PCR. The sample has approximately 500,000 clones; almost 97% are singletons. V usage is TRBV6-1 and J usage is TRBJ1-1; 7 positions agree with TRBD1. This clonotype was obtained from a young woman in good health. Sequencing was performed on naive CD4+ T cells sorted from blood. Noted subset: CD45RA+ positively selected. CDR3 region: CASSRDRNTEAFF. For the CDR3, the DNA is TGTGCCAGCAGTCGGGACAGAAACACTGAAGCTTTCTTT.